This T cell receptor beta chain was sequenced during a study of blood T cell repertoires in COVID-19. Study-level information: The samples span acute and convalescent COVID-19 from the United States, Italy and Spain.

Losses at the gene ends were 11 bases for V and 2 bases for J; bases not matched to a gene: 11. The CDR3 sequence is 14 residues long. CDR1 is MNHEY, CDR2 SVGAGI, per germline. Source study methods: It was from reference gene primer amplification that nucleated cell counts were estimated. Using immunoSEQ multiplex PCR, the repertoire was profiled, and TCRdb retains in-frame clones only, with some absent. For V, J and clone size, that table is used; D and trimming come from the DNA. The sample carries 65,000 to 90,000 clones, approximately 88% recorded once. Sequenced input: peripheral blood. The receptor comes from a woman aged 80 or over with acute or convalescent COVID-19. The rearrangement links TRBV6-5 to TRBJ1-1; 7 bases match TRBD1. The CDR3 loop reads CAARKEGANTEAFF. The CDR3 DNA reads as TGTGCCGCCCGGAAGGAGGGGGCCAACACTGAAGCTTTCTTT.